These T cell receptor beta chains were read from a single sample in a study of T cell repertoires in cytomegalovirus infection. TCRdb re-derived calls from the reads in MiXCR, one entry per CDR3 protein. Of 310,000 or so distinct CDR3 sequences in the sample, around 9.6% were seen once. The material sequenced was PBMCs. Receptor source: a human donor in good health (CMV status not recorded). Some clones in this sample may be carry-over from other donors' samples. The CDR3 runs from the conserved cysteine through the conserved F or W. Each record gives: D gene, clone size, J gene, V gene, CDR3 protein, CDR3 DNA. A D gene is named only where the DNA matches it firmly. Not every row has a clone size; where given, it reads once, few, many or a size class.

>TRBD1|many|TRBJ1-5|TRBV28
CASSPNRGPNQPQHF
TGTGCCAGCAGCCCAAACAGGGGACCCAATCAGCCCCAGCATTTT
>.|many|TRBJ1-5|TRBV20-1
CSARVVTAKEKSGNQPQHF
TGCAGTGCTAGAGTTGTGACAGCGAAAGAAAAGAGTGGCAATCAGCCCCAGCATTTT
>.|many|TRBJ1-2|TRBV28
CASIAENYGYTF
TGTGCCAGCATAGCAGAGAACTATGGCTACACCTTC
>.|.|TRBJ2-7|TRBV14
CASSHLLWGGAYEQYF
TGTGCCAGCAGCCACCTATTATGGGGGGGGGCTTACGAGCAGTACTTC
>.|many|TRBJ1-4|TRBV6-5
CASGRAEKLFF
TGTGCCAGCGGGAGAGCTGAAAAACTGTTTTTT
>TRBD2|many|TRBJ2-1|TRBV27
CASVGTSYSNEQFF
TGTGCCAGCGTGGGGACTAGTTATTCCAATGAGCAGTTCTTC
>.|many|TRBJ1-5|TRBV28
CASRSVGEEYQPQHF
TGTGCCAGCAGGTCAGTGGGGGAGGAGTATCAGCCCCAGCATTTT
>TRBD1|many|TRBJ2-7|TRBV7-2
CASSKTGQLQYF
TGTGCCAGCAGCAAGACAGGGCAATTGCAGTACTTC
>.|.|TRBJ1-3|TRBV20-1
CSARVISGNTIYF
TGCAGTGCTAGAGTCATCTCTGGAAACACCATATATTTT
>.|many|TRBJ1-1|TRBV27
CAGNRTNMNTEAFF
TGTGCCGGCAACAGGACAAACATGAACACTGAAGCTTTCTTT
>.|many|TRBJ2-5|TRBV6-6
CASSYLSWETQYF
.
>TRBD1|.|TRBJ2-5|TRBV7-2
CASSSITGGVRETQYF
TGTGCCAGCAGTTCCATTACAGGGGGTGTGAGAGAGACCCAGTACTTC
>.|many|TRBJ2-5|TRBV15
CATSRDPSRETQYF
TGTGCCACCAGCAGAGATCCTAGTCGAGAGACCCAGTACTTC
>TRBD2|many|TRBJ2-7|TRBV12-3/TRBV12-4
CASSLEGRGSYEQYF
TGTGCCAGCAGTTTAGAGGGGCGGGGGTCCTACGAGCAGTACTTC
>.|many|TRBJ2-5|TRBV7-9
CASSFHRDRETQYF
TGTGCCAGCAGCTTTCACCGTGATCGGGAGACCCAGTACTTC
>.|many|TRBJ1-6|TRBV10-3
CAIRGLDNSPLHF
TGTGCCATCAGAGGACTGGATAATTCACCCCTCCACTTT
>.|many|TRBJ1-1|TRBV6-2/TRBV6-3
CASSYKRMNTEAFF
TGTGCCAGCAGTTACAAACGGATGAACACTGAAGCTTTCTTT
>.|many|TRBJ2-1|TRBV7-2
CASSLWSSGEQFF
TGTGCCAGCAGCTTATGGTCGTCGGGTGAGCAGTTCTTC
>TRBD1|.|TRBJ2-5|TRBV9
CASSVGQGETETQYF
TGTGCCAGCAGCGTAGGACAGGGGGAGACCGAGACCCAGTACTTC
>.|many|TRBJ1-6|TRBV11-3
CASSLGAANSPLHF
TGTGCCAGCAGCTTAGGGGCCGCGAATTCACCCCTCCACTTT
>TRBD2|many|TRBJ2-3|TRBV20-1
CSADRTSGGTGTDTQYF
TGCAGTGCTGATAGGACTAGCGGGGGGACCGGCACAGATACGCAGTATTTT
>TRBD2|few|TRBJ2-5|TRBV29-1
CSAEWAGGQETQYF
TGCAGCGCCGAGTGGGCGGGGGGGCAAGAGACCCAGTACTTC
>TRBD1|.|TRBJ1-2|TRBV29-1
CSVEDRRGHNYGYTF
TGCAGCGTTGAAGATCGCAGGGGGCACAACTATGGCTACACCTTC
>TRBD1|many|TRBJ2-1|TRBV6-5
CASSYKDRGFDEQFF
TGTGCCAGCAGTTACAAGGACAGGGGGTTCGATGAGCAGTTCTTC
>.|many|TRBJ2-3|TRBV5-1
CASMLSGTYTDTQYF
TGCGCCAGCATGCTATCCGGGACCTATACAGATACGCAGTATTTT
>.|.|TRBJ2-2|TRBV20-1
CSARGKGPGELFF
TGCAGTGCTCGTGGGAAAGGACCCGGGGAGCTGTTTTTT
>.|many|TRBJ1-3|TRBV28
CASNPHRDLSSGNTIYF
TGTGCCAGCAATCCTCACAGGGACTTAAGCTCTGGAAACACCATATATTTT
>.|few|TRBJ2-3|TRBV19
CASNPDLGRNTDTQYF
TGTGCCAGTAATCCCGACTTGGGGAGAAACACAGATACGCAGTATTTT
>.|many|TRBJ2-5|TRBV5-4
CASRRQDLQETQYF
TGTGCCAGCAGGCGACAGGATCTCCAAGAGACCCAGTACTTC
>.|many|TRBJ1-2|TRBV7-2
CASSLGGFGYTF
TGTGCCAGCAGCTTAGGAGGTTTTGGCTACACCTTC
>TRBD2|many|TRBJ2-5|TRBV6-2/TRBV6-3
CASSYLASGEETQYF
TGTGCCAGCAGTTATCTAGCTAGCGGGGAAGAGACCCAGTACTTC
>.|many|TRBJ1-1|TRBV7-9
CASSLRDNTEAFF
TGTGCCAGCAGCTTAAGGGACAATACTGAAGCTTTCTTT
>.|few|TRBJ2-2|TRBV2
CASSVFQSNTGELFF
TGTGCCAGCAGTGTCTTTCAGTCGAACACCGGGGAGCTGTTTTTT
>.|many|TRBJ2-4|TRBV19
CASSIKRLRGATTKNIQYF
TGTGCCAGTAGTATAAAACGATTGAGGGGTGCGACGACCAAAAACATTCAGTACTTC
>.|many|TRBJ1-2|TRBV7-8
CASSSTGFYYGYTF
TGTGCCAGCAGCTCGACAGGTTTCTACTATGGCTACACCTTC
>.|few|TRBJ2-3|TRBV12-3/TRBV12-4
CASSFRLGTDTQYF
TGTGCCAGCAGTTTTAGGTTGGGCACAGATACGCAGTATTTT
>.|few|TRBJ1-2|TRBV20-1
CSAETGAGGYTF
TGCAGTGCAGAGACGGGGGCGGGCGGCTACACCTTC
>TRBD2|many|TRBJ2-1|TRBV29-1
CSVTLTSGGTYNEQFF
TGCAGCGTTACGCTGACTAGCGGGGGGACTTACAATGAGCAGTTCTTC
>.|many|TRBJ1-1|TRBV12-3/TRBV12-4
CASSLGHMNTEAFF
TGTGCCAGCAGTTTGGGACATATGAACACTGAAGCTTTCTTT
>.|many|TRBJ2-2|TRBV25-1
CASSEFQTGELFF
TGTGCCAGCAGTGAATTCCAAACCGGGGAGCTGTTTTTT
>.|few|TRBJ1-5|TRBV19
CASSPWDSSNQPQHF
TGTGCCAGTAGTCCGTGGGACTCAAGCAATCAGCCCCAGCATTTT
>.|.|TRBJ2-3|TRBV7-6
CASSLFGGDTQYF
TGTGCCAGCAGCTTATTCGGGGGAGATACGCAGTATTTT
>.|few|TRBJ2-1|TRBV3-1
CASSQGSIIYEQFF
TGTGCCAGCAGCCAAGGCAGTATCATTTATGAGCAGTTCTTC
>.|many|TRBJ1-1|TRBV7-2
CASSPQEAQNTEAFF
TGTGCCAGCAGCCCCCAGGAGGCTCAGAACACTGAAGCTTTCTTT
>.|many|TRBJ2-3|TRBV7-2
CASSLGGRNPDTQYF
TGTGCCAGCAGCTTAGGAGGCAGGAACCCAGATACGCAGTATTTT
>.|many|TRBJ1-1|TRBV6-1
CASRLYTEAFF
TGTGCCAGCAGACTATACACTGAAGCTTTCTTT
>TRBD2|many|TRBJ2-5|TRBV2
CASSEQPPGGQETQYF
TGTGCCAGCAGTGAACAACCGCCGGGGGGCCAAGAGACCCAGTACTTC
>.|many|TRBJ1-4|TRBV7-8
CASSLVPGVEEKLFF
TGTGCCAGCAGCTTAGTACCCGGGGTCGAAGAAAAACTGTTTTTT
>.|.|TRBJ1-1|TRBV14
CASSAQQGMWTEAFF
TGTGCCAGCAGCGCACAACAGGGAATGTGGACTGAAGCTTTCTTT
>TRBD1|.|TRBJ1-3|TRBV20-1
CSARGGQAPSGNTIYF
TGCAGTGCTAGAGGGGGACAGGCCCCCTCTGGAAACACCATATATTTT
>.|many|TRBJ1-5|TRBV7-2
CASSLSGVGGQPQHF
TGTGCCAGCAGCTTAAGCGGGGTGGGGGGCCAGCCCCAGCATTTT
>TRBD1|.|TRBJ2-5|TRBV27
CASSLGDRGGETQYF
TGTGCCAGCAGTTTAGGAGACAGGGGAGGAGAGACCCAGTACTTC
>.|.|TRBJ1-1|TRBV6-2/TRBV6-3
CASSYRMRRSTEAFF
TGTGCCAGCAGTTATCGTATGAGGAGGAGCACTGAAGCTTTCTTT
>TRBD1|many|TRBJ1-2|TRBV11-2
CASSTVAGQTYGYTF
TGTGCCAGCAGCACTGTCGCGGGACAGACCTATGGCTACACCTTC
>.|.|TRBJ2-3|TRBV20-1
CSARDYPDTQYF
TGCAGTGCTAGAGATTACCCAGATACGCAGTATTTT